This T cell receptor (beta chain) stems from a study of blood T cell repertoires in COVID-19. Study-wide background: Researchers got acute and convalescent COVID-19 samples from the United States, Italy and Spain. PBMCs, B-cell-depleted T cells, or T cells were the source of the cDNA or gDNA that made up the material.

Patients in Seattle were enrolled during active infection, then followed longitudinally. In the authors' workflow: By means of reference gene primer amplification, nucleated cell counts were estimated. TCRdb's copy holds only in-frame clones and misses some; the assay was immunoSEQ multiplex PCR. The V and J calls and clone size were taken over from that table, and D and trimming were inferred from the DNA. The sample has 28,000 or so clones; roughly 90% are singletons. CDR1 MDHEN and CDR2 SYDVKM come from the germline V gene. The junction had 7 bases not matched to a gene; V was cut back by 5 bases and J by 5 bases. The CDR3 runs to 15 residues.

Material for sequencing was peripheral blood. The TCR comes from a man in his fifties or sixties with COVID-19, enrolled during active disease. The chain couples TRBV28 to TRBJ2-2, with 8 bases aligning to TRBD1. CDR3 region: CASSLRQGMTGELFF. DNA of the CDR3: TGTGCCAGCAGTCTTCGACAGGGGATGACCGGGGAGCTGTTTTTT.